The 17 T cell receptor beta chains below come from one sample, sequenced in a study of cytomegalovirus exposure and HLA in healthy donors. Primers included in the PCR were 60 Vbeta and 13 Jbeta primers. Sequenced by immunoSEQ multiplex PCR; TCRdb stores in-frame clones only, minus some. Of approximately 260,000 clones in the sample, roughly 86% were seen once. Sequencing was done on a sample of PBMCs. Receptors were obtained from a middle-aged woman in good health and CMV-seropositive.

This chain links TRBV4-3 with TRBJ2-3; D possibly corresponds to TRBD2 (6 bases). Between the trimmed V and J ends, which lost 0 bases and 2 bases, there was a span of 12 bases. This CDR3 comprises 16 residues. Looked up from germline, CDR1 is LGHNA and CDR2 is YSLEER. The CDR3 coding sequence is TGCGCCAGCAGCCAAGAGAATAGCGGATTCACAGATACGCAGTATTTT. Translating gives CASSQENSGFTDTQYF.

This chain links TRBV19 with TRBJ2-6; a weak D match, TRBD2 (6 bases). V was trimmed by 3 bases and J by 4 bases, leaving 13 bases between them. Looked up from germline, CDR1 is LNHDA and CDR2 is SQIVND (reference sequence). The CDR3 contains 16 residues. CDR3 residues: CASSMVGGTGANVLTF. CDR3 bases: TGTGCCAGTAGTATGGTGGGGGGTACCGGGGCCAACGTCCTGACTTTC.

The chain joins TRBV2 to TRBJ2-2; tentative D call: TRBD2 (6 bases). Germline-derived CDR1 and CDR2 are SNHLY and FYNNEI. V was shortened by 6 bases and J by 0 bases, with 11 bases between the two germline ends. This CDR3 comprises 15 residues. The CDR3 reads CASRTGTSNTGELFF. The DNA of the CDR3 is TGTGCCAGCAGGACCGGGACTTCGAACACCGGGGAGCTGTTTTTT.

The chain carries TRBV5-1 and TRBJ2-1, with 9 bases identical to TRBD2. The CDR3 has 18 residues. The V and J ends lost 4 bases and 0 bases, in that order; junction bases with no gene match: 11. Germline CDR1 SGHRS, CDR2 YFSETQ. CDR3: CASSERLTSGSSYNEQFF. The CDR3, as DNA: TGCGCCAGCAGCGAACGCTTGACTAGCGGCAGCTCCTACAATGAGCAGTTCTTC.

The rearrangement joins TRBV28 to TRBJ2-7; D gene uncertain. This CDR3 is built from 10 residues. The germline gives CDR1 MDHEN, CDR2 SYDVKM. Trimming removed 3 bases from V and 6 bases from J, with 3 bases in between. CDR3 in amino acids: CASSFSEQYF. The CDR3 DNA is TGTGCCAGCAGTTTCTCCGAGCAGTACTTC.

V gene TRBV5-6 combines with J gene TRBJ1-2; possibly TRBD1 for D (6 bases). Trimming took off 1 base at V and 7 bases at J, with 17 bases between the two ends. CDR1 and CDR2 from the germline V gene are SGHDT and YYEEEE. There are 15 residues in the CDR3. CDR3 amino acids: CASSLKDSKVRGYTF. The CDR3 nucleotides read TGTGCCAGCAGCTTGAAGGACAGCAAGGTTCGTGGCTACACCTTC.

This chain links TRBV15 with TRBJ2-5, with 7 bases identical to TRBD2. Germline values: CDR1 LNHNV, CDR2 YYDKDF (reference sequence). The CDR3 contains 16 residues. V gave up 0 bases and J gave up 0 bases; unmatched junction bases: 4. CDR3 bases: TGTGCCACCAGCAGAGATTTGGGGGGGTACCAAGAGACCCAGTACTTC. This sequence encodes CATSRDLGGYQETQYF.

The genes are TRBV5-8 and TRBJ2-7; D remains unclear. The CDR3 sequence is 13 residues long. V lost 5 bases and J 3 bases, leaving 12 bases between the germline ends. Germline lookup yields CDR1 SGHTS and CDR2 YDEGEE. DNA of the CDR3: TGTGCCAGCAGGTGGCTGATTGGCTACGAGCAGTACTTC. It specifies CASRWLIGYEQYF.

This clone was counted once. Other DNA variants within this sample encode the same CDR3. The rearrangement joins TRBV30 to TRBJ2-5, with a weak D call TRBD2 (5 bases). Deletions cut 0 bases from V and 5 bases from J, with 13 bases between. The CDR3 sequence is 14 residues long. The germline CDR1 and CDR2 sequences are GTSNPN and SVGIG (reference sequence). CDR3 residues: CAWSVRLGGETQYF. CDR3 nucleotides: TGTGCCTGGAGTGTACGGCTTGGCGGGGAGACCCAGTACTTC.

This chain connects TRBV9 to TRBJ2-3, with TRBD2 matching over 7 bases. Germline values: CDR1 SGDLS, CDR2 YYNGEE. J lost 3 bases, V lost 5 bases, and 12 bases had no gene match. There are 16 residues in the CDR3. The CDR3 loop is CASRGLDGRRTDTQYF. DNA of the CDR3: TGTGCCAGCAGGGGTCTCGACGGGAGGAGGACAGATACGCAGTATTTT.

This clone is a singleton in its sample. The chain joins TRBV11-3 to TRBJ2-7; D possibly corresponds to TRBD1 (5 bases). Germline-derived CDR1 and CDR2 are SGHNT and YENEEA. This CDR3 has 13 residues. V was cut by 7 bases and J by 1 base, with 11 bases left in between. The CDR3 loop is CASTMTVSYEQYF. In DNA form, the CDR3 reads TGTGCCAGCACCATGACAGTTTCCTACGAGCAGTACTTC.

This chain joins TRBV6-5 and TRBJ2-1, with TRBD2 as a possible D gene (5 bases). The CDR3 contains 14 residues. V lost 4 bases, J lost 5 bases, and 12 bases lay in between. Per germline, CDR1 MNHEY and CDR2 SVGAGI. As DNA, the CDR3 is TGTGCCAGCAGTTCGCGGACTGGAAACAATGAGCAGTTCTTC. Translated: CASSSRTGNNEQFF.

The rearrangement links TRBV6-6 to TRBJ1-4; D might be TRBD1 (6 bases). V was trimmed by 6 bases and J by 0 bases, leaving 11 bases between them. Germline CDR1 MNHNY, CDR2 SVGAGI (reference sequence). This CDR3 comprises 15 residues. CDR3 in DNA: TGTGCCAGCAGGATCGGACAGTCAACTAATGAAAAACTGTTTTTT. Encoded protein: CASRIGQSTNEKLFF.

This clone was seen just once. The chain carries TRBV25-1 and TRBJ2-7; weak D call: TRBD2 (5 bases). V dropped 2 bases and J dropped 7 bases, with 12 bases sitting between them. CDR1 and CDR2 from the germline V gene are MGHDK and SYGVNS. CDR3 length equals 13 residues. CDR3: CASSEAGLWEQYF. CDR3 DNA: TGTGCCAGCAGTGAAGCGGGCCTCTGGGAGCAGTACTTC.

This clone was observed once. The chain has TRBV5-1 and TRBJ2-1, with 7 positions matching TRBD2. Germline V lookup: CDR1 SGHRS, CDR2 YFSETQ. This CDR3 spans 17 amino acids. V shed 4 bases and J 6 bases; nucleotides not matched to a gene: 16. The CDR3 DNA reads as TGCGCCAGCAGCCTGGCTCTGCTAGCGGCCCAACCCAATGAGCAGTTCTTC. Translating gives CASSLALLAAQPNEQFF.

The rearrangement uses TRBV7-2 and TRBJ2-3; tentative D call: TRBD2 (6 bases). The CDR3 is made up of 17 amino acids. Trimming pared 3 bases from V and 1 base from J, leaving 17 bases between. Germline V gene sequence: CDR1 SGHTA, CDR2 FQGNSA. The CDR3 coding sequence is TGTGCCAGCAGCTTTAGGTTCCTTAGCGGACGCACAGATACGCAGTATTTT. Protein sequence: CASSFRFLSGRTDTQYF.

V usage is TRBV2 and J usage is TRBJ2-5; TRBD2 might be the D (7 bases). Trimming took 7 bases from V and 4 from J, leaving 16 bases between them. Germline CDR1 SNHLY, CDR2 FYNNEI. This CDR3 region has 14 residues. CDR3 DNA sequence: TGTGCCAGCACGGGGGCGGGGAGGGGAGAGACCCAGTACTTC. It yields the protein CASTGAGRGETQYF.